This T cell receptor (beta chain) was captured by sequencing in a study of OX40 agonist ivuxolimab in advanced cancers. Study information: The study treated patients with ivuxolimab, an agonistic anti-OX40 (CD134) antibody. Partial responses were achieved by three patients, of whom one had hepatocellular carcinoma and two had cutaneous melanoma. General study results and limits: On average, CD8+ T cells had more expanded clones than CD4+. CD4+ and CD8+ blood T cells expanded clonally by week 6 at 0.1 to 3.0 mg/kg.

Looked up from germline, CDR1 is SGHTA and CDR2 is FQGNSA. The ends were cut back, 1 base at V and 9 bases at J, with 18 bases in the middle. This CDR3 contains 15 residues. Clones were sequenced by immunoSEQ multiplex PCR, and TCRdb holds only the in-frame ones, with some missing. The data hold approximately 66,000 clones, with 85% observed a single time. As concerns this clone: The antigen remains undetermined.

Here the sequenced sample was CD4+ or CD8+ T cells sorted from blood, taken in a trial of the OX40 agonist ivuxolimab. This chain links TRBV7-2 with TRBJ2-5; D ambiguous. This TCR was recovered from an adult with an advanced solid tumor such as melanoma, head and neck, liver or kidney cancer. DNA for the CDR3: TGTGCCAGCAGCTTAGGCGCGCAGGCGACTGAGGCCCAGTACTTC. It specifies CASSLGAQATEAQYF.